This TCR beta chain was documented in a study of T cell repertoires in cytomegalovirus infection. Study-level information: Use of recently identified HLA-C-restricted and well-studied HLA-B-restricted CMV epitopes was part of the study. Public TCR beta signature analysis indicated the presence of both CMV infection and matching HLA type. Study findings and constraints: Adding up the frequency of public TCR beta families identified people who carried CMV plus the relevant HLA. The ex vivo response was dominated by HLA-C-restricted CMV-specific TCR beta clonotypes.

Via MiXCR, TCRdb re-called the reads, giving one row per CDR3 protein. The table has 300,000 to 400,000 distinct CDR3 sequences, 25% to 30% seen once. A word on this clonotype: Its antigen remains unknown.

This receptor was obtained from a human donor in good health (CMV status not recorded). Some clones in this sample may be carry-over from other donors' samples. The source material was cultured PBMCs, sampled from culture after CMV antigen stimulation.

DNA for the CDR3: TGCGCCAGCAGAGGGACAGGGGACAATGAGCAGTTCTTC. Protein sequence: CASRGTGDNEQFF. The V and J genes are TRBV5-1 and TRBJ2-1, with 10 bases fitting TRBD1. The CDR3 runs 13 residues. Germline V gene data show CDR1 as SGHRS and CDR2 as YFSETQ. J gave up 5 bases and V 5 bases, and 1 base lay outside the gene matches.